A single sample is the source of the 20 T cell receptor beta chains below, sequenced in a study of CD8+ T cells in alopecia areata. Sequencing templates came from extracted RNA that was reverse transcribed into cDNA. Only in-frame clones appear in the TCRdb table, and some are missing; sequencing was by immunoSEQ multiplex PCR. The profile shows some 190,000 clones, roughly half of them singletons. As to treatment: oral pan-JAK inhibitor, 5-10 mg twice daily. Sequenced here: CD8+ T cells sorted from blood, sampled at week 52, from a patient treated with tofacitinib. These TCRs come from a human donor with alopecia areata.

The chain carries TRBV10-3 and TRBJ2-3; 13 nucleotides match TRBD2. The V gene's germline CDR1 is ENHRY and CDR2 SYGVKD. This CDR3 comprises 16 residues. The V and J ends lost 7 bases and 3 bases, in that order; junction bases with no gene match: 7. CDR3 loop: CAITPGTSGVTDTQYF. The CDR3 nucleotides are TGTGCCATCACCCCCGGGACTAGCGGGGTAACAGATACGCAGTATTTT.

This clone was counted a few times. The junction and the germline gene differ at one end; a read error may be behind it. V and J are TRBV5-4 and TRBJ2-1; TRBD2 might be the D (5 bases). CDR1 SGHNT and CDR2 YYREEE come from the germline V gene (reference sequence). The CDR3 sequence is 16 residues long. CDR3 DNA: TGCGCCAGCAGCCAAGAGGACTGGACCTCCTACAATGAGCAGTTCTTC. Translating it yields CASSQEDWTSYNEQFF. Drawing the rest from reference TRBV5-4 and TRBJ2-1, the complete variable domain is ETGVTQSPTHLIKTRGQQVTLRCSSQSGHNTVSWYQQALGQGPQFIFQYYREEENGRGNFPPRFSGLQFPNYSSELNVNALELDDSALYLCASSQEDWTSYNEQFFGPGTRLTVL.

The chain uses TRBV11-2 and TRBJ2-7; either TRBD1 or TRBD2 may fit D (5 bases each). The germline CDR1 and CDR2 sequences are SGHAT and FQNNGV. The ends were cut back, 0 bases at V and 7 bases at J, with 13 bases in the middle. The CDR3 loop spans 14 amino acids. CDR3 loop: CASSLDLDRGEQYF. For the CDR3, the DNA is TGTGCCAGCAGCTTAGACCTCGACAGAGGGGAGCAGTACTTC.

The rearrangement links TRBV19 to TRBJ1-2; maybe TRBD1 (6 bases). V lost 6 bases and J 4 bases, leaving 9 bases between the germline ends. This CDR3 has 12 residues. Germline values: CDR1 LNHDA, CDR2 SQIVND (reference sequence). The CDR3 sequence is CASRDRSYGYTF. The CDR3 region has the DNA TGTGCCAGTAGGGACAGATCCTATGGCTACACCTTC. The full variable domain, completed using reference TRBV19 and TRBJ1-2, is DGGITQSPKYLFRKEGQNVTLSCEQNLNHDAMYWYRQDPGQGLRLIYYSQIVNDFQKGDIAEGYSVSREKKESFPLTVTSAQKNPTAFYLCASRDRSYGYTFGSGTRLTVV.

This chain links TRBV12-5 with TRBJ2-5, with 9 bases that match TRBD1. Trimming removed 6 bases from V and 1 base from J; junction bases left unmatched: 6. This CDR3 comprises 15 residues. The germline CDR1 and CDR2 sequences are LGHNT and FRNRAP. DNA of the CDR3: TGTGCTAGTGGACCCGGGACAGGGATCCAAGAGACCCAGTACTTC. As protein: CASGPGTGIQETQYF.

The chain uses TRBV7-9 and TRBJ1-1; 11 bases match TRBD1. This CDR3 spans 14 amino acids. V shed 6 bases, J shed 5 bases, and the junction held 5 bases outside the gene matches. Germline V gives CDR1 SEHNR, CDR2 FQNEAQ (reference sequence). The chain's CDR3 is CASRRGQGATEAFF. The CDR3, as DNA: TGTGCCAGCAGAAGAGGACAGGGGGCAACTGAAGCTTTCTTT.

This chain joins TRBV9 and TRBJ1-1; D is possibly TRBD1 (6 bases). The V gene's germline CDR1 is SGDLS and CDR2 YYNGEE. This CDR3 comprises 14 residues. Deletions cut 4 bases from V and 2 bases from J, with 12 bases between. CDR3 residues: CASSPEGQNTEAFF. The CDR3, as DNA: TGTGCCAGCAGCCCAGAGGGACAAAACACTGAAGCTTTCTTT.

V usage is TRBV9 and J usage is TRBJ2-1; weak D call: TRBD2 (5 bases). Trimming took off 3 bases at V and 7 bases at J, with 11 bases between the two ends. In germline, CDR1 is SGDLS, CDR2 YYNGEE. This CDR3 region has 13 residues. The CDR3 DNA reads as TGTGCCAGCAGCGGCGGACGGACTAATGAGCAGTTCTTC. Translated: CASSGGRTNEQFF.

The gene calls are TRBV2 and TRBJ2-7; maybe TRBD2 (7 bases). In germline, CDR1 is SNHLY, CDR2 FYNNEI. V was trimmed by 10 bases and J by 2 bases, leaving 27 bases between them. The CDR3 covers 17 residues. CDR3 sequence (DNA): TGTGCCACGCGAGGGGGAGGGGAGGTTGGCAAGACCTACGAGCAGTACTTC. Translating gives CATRGGGEVGKTYEQYF.

The V gene is TRBV13, the J gene TRBJ2-2; D not resolved. The CDR3 totals 14 residues. Germline CDR1 reads PRHDT; CDR2 reads FYEKMQ (reference sequence). V lost 4 bases and J lost 0, with 6 bases in between. The CDR3: CASSYRANTGELFF. DNA of the CDR3: TGTGCCAGCAGCTACCGGGCGAACACCGGGGAGCTGTTTTTT.

J is TRBJ2-6 and V is TRBV29-1, with D unclear. Looked up from germline, CDR1 is SQVTM and CDR2 is ANQGSEA. Trimming pared 5 bases from V and 0 bases from J, leaving 11 bases between. This CDR3 has 15 amino acids. CDR3 in DNA: TGCAGCGTTTCCCAGGTATCCTCTGGGGCCAACGTCCTGACTTTC. It translates to CSVSQVSSGANVLTF.

The chain couples TRBV9 to TRBJ2-5; D gene unclear. The CDR3 is made up of 14 amino acids. Between the trimmed V and J ends, which lost 0 bases and 5 bases, there was a span of 11 bases. Germline CDR1 is SGDLS and CDR2 is YYNGEE. CDR3 in amino acids: CASSVGSNEETQYF. CDR3 in DNA: TGTGCCAGCAGCGTAGGCTCTAATGAGGAGACCCAGTACTTC.

This clone was seen only a few times. The chain couples TRBV4-3 to TRBJ2-1; a weak D match, TRBD1 (5 bases). Germline V gene sequence: CDR1 LGHNA, CDR2 YSLEER. Trimming removed 2 bases at V and 8 bases at J, with 13 bases between. The CDR3 is made up of 14 amino acids. CDR3 sequence reads: CASSQLRGLDEQFF. Here the CDR3 DNA reads TGCGCCAGCAGCCAACTAAGGGGATTAGATGAGCAGTTCTTC.

V usage is TRBV5-6 and J usage is TRBJ2-1; a weak D match, TRBD1 (6 bases). V was cut by 2 bases and J by 7 bases, with 7 bases left in between. The CDR3 totals 12 residues. Germline assignment: CDR1 SGHDT and CDR2 YYEEEE. The CDR3 bases are TGTGCCAGCAGCTTTCAGGGGAATGAGCAGTTCTTC. It is translated as CASSFQGNEQFF.

V is TRBV6-5 and J is TRBJ2-3; TRBD1 agrees at 11 bases. The CDR3 sequence is 15 residues long. The J segment lost 4 bases and the V segment lost 4 bases, leaving 4 bases of the junction unmatched. The germline V gene encodes CDR1 MNHEY and CDR2 SVGAGI. DNA for the CDR3: TGTGCCAGCAGTTGGACGGGACAGGGGGCAGATACGCAGTATTTT. This encodes CASSWTGQGADTQYF.

V and J are TRBV6-5 and TRBJ1-2, with D possibly matching TRBD1 (5 bases). This CDR3 is 13 amino acids long. Between the trimmed V and J ends, which lost 0 bases and 8 bases, there was a span of 10 bases. CDR1 MNHEY and CDR2 SVGAGI come from the germline V gene. For the CDR3, the DNA is TGTGCCAGCAGTTACTCGTCAGGGCTGGGCTACACCTTC. Protein product: CASSYSSGLGYTF.

CDR3 loop: CASSSRGGRRETQYF. The CDR3 DNA sequence: TGTGCCAGCAGCTCCCGGGGCGGGCGAAGGGAGACCCAGTACTTC. This rearrangement joins TRBV7-9 to TRBJ2-5; D might be TRBD1 or TRBD2, each matching 5 bases. The CDR3 runs 15 residues. Germline lookup yields CDR1 SEHNR and CDR2 FQNEAQ (reference sequence). V was pared by 4 bases and J by 5 bases, with 17 bases between.

This clone was observed once. The CDR3 region is CASSDIPTATSYEQYF. In DNA, the CDR3 is TGTGCCAGCAGTGACATACCGACGGCCACCTCCTACGAGCAGTACTTC. The chain carries TRBV2 and TRBJ2-7; no clear D gene. Trimming removed 3 bases at V and 0 bases at J, with 15 bases between. The CDR3 sequence is 16 residues long. Germline V gene data show CDR1 as SNHLY and CDR2 as FYNNEI.

The gene calls are TRBV30 and TRBJ2-2; perhaps TRBD2 as D (7 bases). V shed 4 bases and J shed 6 bases, with 18 bases lying between them. Germline CDR1 reads GTSNPN; CDR2 reads SVGIG (reference sequence). This CDR3 contains 15 residues. The CDR3 is CAWIGRGARPGELFF. CDR3 DNA: TGTGCCTGGATTGGGAGGGGGGCACGGCCCGGGGAGCTGTTTTTT.

The gene calls are TRBV4-1 and TRBJ2-3, with TRBD2 matching 8 bases. CDR3 length equals 17 residues. From germline, CDR1 is MGHRA and CDR2 YSYEKL. With 0 bases clipped from V and 6 bases from J, the junction kept 11 bases outside the gene matches. CDR3: CASSQEESSGESDTQYF. The DNA for the CDR3 is TGCGCCAGCAGCCAAGAAGAAAGTAGCGGGGAGTCGGATACGCAGTATTTT.